This TCR beta chain was recorded in a study of blood T cell repertoires in COVID-19. The method was immunoSEQ multiplex PCR; TCRdb's version includes in-frame clones alone and lacks a portion of them. The data hold roughly 76,000 clones, with about nine tenths observed a single time. There are a few counts of this clone. This CDR3 region has 15 residues. With 4 bases clipped from V and 6 bases from J, the junction kept 8 bases outside the gene matches. Germline V gene sequence: CDR1 LGHDT, CDR2 YNNKEL (reference sequence). The origin of this receptor is a woman between 18 and 29 years old with acute or convalescent COVID-19. The chain recombines TRBV3-1 (or the pseudogene TRBV3-2) with TRBJ2-2; TRBD1 aligns across 7 bases. The sequenced sample was peripheral blood. This CDR3 reads CASSLRQGKAGELFF. The CDR3, as DNA: TGTGCCAGCAGCCTAAGACAGGGAAAGGCCGGGGAGCTGTTTTTT.